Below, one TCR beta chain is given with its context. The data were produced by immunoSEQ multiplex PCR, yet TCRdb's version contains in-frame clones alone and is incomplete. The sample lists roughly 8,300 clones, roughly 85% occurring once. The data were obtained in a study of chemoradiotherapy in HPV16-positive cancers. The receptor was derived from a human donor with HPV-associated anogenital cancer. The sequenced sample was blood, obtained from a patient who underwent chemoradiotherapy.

The CDR3 nucleotides read TGTGCCACCAGCAGAGATCAAGGGACCTATGGCTACACCTTC. Its protein product is CATSRDQGTYGYTF. J is TRBJ1-2 and V is TRBV15; tentatively, D is TRBD1 (5 bases). CDR1 is LNHNV, CDR2 YYDKDF, per germline (reference sequence). Trimming removed 0 bases at V and 4 bases at J, with 9 bases between. The CDR3 loop spans 14 amino acids.